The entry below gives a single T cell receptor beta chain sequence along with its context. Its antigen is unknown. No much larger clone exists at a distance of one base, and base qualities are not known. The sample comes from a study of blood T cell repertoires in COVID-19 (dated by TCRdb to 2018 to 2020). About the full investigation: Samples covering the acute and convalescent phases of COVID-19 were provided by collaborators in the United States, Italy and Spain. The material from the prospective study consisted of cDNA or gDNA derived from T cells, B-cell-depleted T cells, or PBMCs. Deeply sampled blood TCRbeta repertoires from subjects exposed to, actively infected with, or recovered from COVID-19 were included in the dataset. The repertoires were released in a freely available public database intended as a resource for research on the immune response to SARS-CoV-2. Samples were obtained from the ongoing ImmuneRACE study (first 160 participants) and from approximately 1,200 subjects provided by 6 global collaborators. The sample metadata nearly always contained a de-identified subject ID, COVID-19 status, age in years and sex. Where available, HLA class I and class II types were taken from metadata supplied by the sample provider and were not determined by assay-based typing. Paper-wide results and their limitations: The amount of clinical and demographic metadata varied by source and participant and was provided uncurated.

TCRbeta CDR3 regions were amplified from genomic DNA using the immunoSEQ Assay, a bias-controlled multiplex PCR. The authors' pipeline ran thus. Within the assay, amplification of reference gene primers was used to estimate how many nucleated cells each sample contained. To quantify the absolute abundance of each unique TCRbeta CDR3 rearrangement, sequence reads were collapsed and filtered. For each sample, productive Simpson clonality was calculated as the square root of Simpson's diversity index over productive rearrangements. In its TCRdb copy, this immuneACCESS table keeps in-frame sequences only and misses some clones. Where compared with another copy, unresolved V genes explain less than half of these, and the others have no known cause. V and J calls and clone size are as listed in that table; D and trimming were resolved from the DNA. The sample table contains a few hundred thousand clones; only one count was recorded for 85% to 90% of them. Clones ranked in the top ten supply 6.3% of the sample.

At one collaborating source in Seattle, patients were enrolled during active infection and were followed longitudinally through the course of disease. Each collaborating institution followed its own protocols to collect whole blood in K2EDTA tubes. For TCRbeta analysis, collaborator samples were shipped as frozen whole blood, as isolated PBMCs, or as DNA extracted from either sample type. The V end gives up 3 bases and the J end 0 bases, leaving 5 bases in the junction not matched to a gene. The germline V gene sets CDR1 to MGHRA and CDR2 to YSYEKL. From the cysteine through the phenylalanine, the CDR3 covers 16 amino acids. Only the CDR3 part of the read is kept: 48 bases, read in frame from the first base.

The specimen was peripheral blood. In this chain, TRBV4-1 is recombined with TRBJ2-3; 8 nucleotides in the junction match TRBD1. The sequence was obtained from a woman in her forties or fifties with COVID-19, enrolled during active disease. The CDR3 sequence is CASSQGTGGSTDTQYF. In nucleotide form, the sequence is TGCGCCAGCAGCCAGGGAACAGGGGGGAGCACAGATACGCAGTATTTT.